The 18 T cell receptor beta chains reported below all come from one sample, sequenced in a study of blood T cell repertoires in COVID-19. Here immunoSEQ multiplex PCR was the method, and the copy in TCRdb shows in-frame clones only, minus some. The table has under 200,000 clones, around 80% seen once. Sequences were obtained from peripheral blood. The receptors shown here come from a man in his 70s with active or convalescent COVID-19.

The V gene is TRBV5-1, the J gene TRBJ2-3, with 12 bases aligning to TRBD2. The V gene's germline CDR1 is SGHRS and CDR2 YFSETQ. Trimming took 4 bases from V and 2 from J; bases not matched to a gene: 5. This CDR3 comprises 16 residues. CDR3 in DNA: TGCGCCAGCAGCCCAGGGACTAGCGGGCTCACAGATACGCAGTATTTT. This translates into CASSPGTSGLTDTQYF.

The chain carries TRBV10-3 and TRBJ1-5; D call uncertain. The CDR3 contains 13 residues. Germline V gene sequence: CDR1 ENHRY, CDR2 SYGVKD. The V end was cut by 6 bases, the J end by 3 bases, with 9 bases between. This CDR3 is CAIRGGVNQPQHF. CDR3 coding DNA: TGTGCCATCAGAGGCGGGGTCAATCAGCCCCAGCATTTT.

CDR3 nucleotide sequence: TGTGCCTACCCGGGCCGAGACGGGGCTAATGAAAAACTGTTTTTT. Translation: CAYPGRDGANEKLFF. The V and J genes are TRBV30 and TRBJ1-4; D is ambiguous. Germline CDR1 GTSNPN, CDR2 SVGIG (reference sequence). V shed 7 bases and J shed 3 bases, with 18 bases lying between them. This CDR3 comprises 15 residues.

The V and J genes are TRBV29-1 and TRBJ1-2, with D perhaps TRBD1 (5 bases). The CDR3 spans 13 residues. Trimming took 4 bases from V and 1 from J, leaving 10 bases between them. Looked up from germline, CDR1 is SQVTM and CDR2 is ANQGSEA. The CDR3 nucleotides read TGCAGCGTTGTCTTCCAGGGTAACTATGGCTACACCTTC. The encoded protein is CSVVFQGNYGYTF.

This chain joins TRBV4-3 and TRBJ2-1; TRBD2 matches at 11 bases. The CDR3 runs to 19 residues. The V segment lost 0 bases and the J segment 6 bases; nucleotides outside the gene matches: 13. Germline V gives CDR1 LGHNA, CDR2 YSLEER. This chain's CDR3 is CASSQEIAGGLAITNEQFF. CDR3 sequence (DNA): TGCGCCAGCAGCCAAGAAATAGCGGGGGGGCTCGCCATCACCAATGAGCAGTTCTTC.

This rearrangement joins TRBV7-9 to TRBJ1-2, with 8 bases identical to TRBD1. V lost 1 base to trimming and J lost 8 bases; unmatched junction nucleotides: 3. The CDR3 has 13 amino acids. Looked up from germline, CDR1 is SEHNR and CDR2 is FQNEAQ (reference sequence). CDR3 sequence: CASSLEGQVGYTF. The CDR3, as DNA: TGTGCCAGCAGCTTAGAGGGACAGGTCGGCTACACCTTC.

The rearrangement joins TRBV11-2 to TRBJ1-1, with a possible D match to TRBD1 (6 bases). Trimming shortened V by 5 bases and J by 1 base, and 11 bases separated the two germline ends. CDR3 length: 14 amino acids. In germline, CDR1 is SGHAT, CDR2 FQNNGV. The CDR3 bases are TGTGCCAGCAGCCCGGCAGGGGCGAACACTGAAGCTTTCTTT. Protein: CASSPAGANTEAFF.

The V call is TRBV5-1, the J call TRBJ2-7; 15 nucleotides line up with TRBD2. The V gene end was trimmed by 3 bases and the J gene end by 1 base; junction bases not matched to a gene: 2. This CDR3 spans 16 amino acids. Germline assignment: CDR1 SGHRS and CDR2 YFSETQ. This chain's CDR3 is CASSSGLAGGSYEQYF. CDR3 sequence (DNA): TGCGCCAGCAGCTCGGGACTAGCGGGGGGTTCCTACGAGCAGTACTTC.

The J gene is TRBJ2-3, the V gene TRBV7-2; D might be TRBD1 (5 bases). V dropped 2 bases and J dropped 0 bases, with 9 bases sitting between them. This CDR3 contains 15 residues. Germline values: CDR1 SGHTA, CDR2 FQGNSA. The CDR3, as DNA: TGTGCCAGCAGCTTACGACAGTCTAGCACAGATACGCAGTATTTT. This sequence encodes CASSLRQSSTDTQYF.

The chain has TRBV11-2 and TRBJ1-5, with 8 positions matching TRBD1. V gave up 6 bases and J gave up 7 bases; unmatched junction bases: 11. Germline V gene data show CDR1 as SGHAT and CDR2 as FQNNGV. The CDR3 contains 15 residues. CDR3 in amino acids: CASSFGQGPRQPQHF. Written as DNA, the CDR3 is TGTGCCAGCAGTTTTGGACAGGGCCCTCGGCAGCCCCAGCATTTT.

V usage is TRBV3-1 (or the pseudogene TRBV3-2) and J usage is TRBJ2-1; TRBD2 aligns across 8 bases. Germline CDR1 reads LGHDT; CDR2 reads YNNKEL (reference sequence). The length of the CDR3 is 15 residues. The J segment lost 5 bases and the V segment lost 1 base, leaving 4 bases of the junction unmatched. The CDR3: CASSQGQRGNNEQFF. The CDR3 DNA is TGTGCCAGCAGCCAAGGCCAGCGGGGGAACAATGAGCAGTTCTTC.

This clone appeared a single time. The chain couples TRBV5-1 to TRBJ1-5, with a possible D match to TRBD1 (6 bases). Trimming took 7 bases from V and 9 from J, leaving 20 bases between them. Germline CDR1 is SGHRS and CDR2 is YFSETQ. The CDR3 sequence is 14 residues long. CDR3 DNA sequence: TGCGCCAGCTCAGAGACGGTGGGGGCCGGGCCCCAGCATTTT. It encodes CASSETVGAGPQHF.

The V gene is TRBV15, the J gene TRBJ2-7, with D perhaps TRBD2 (5 bases). CDR3 length equals 13 residues. Germline loops: CDR1 LNHNV, CDR2 YYDKDF (reference sequence). Between the trimmed V and J ends, which lost 0 bases and 6 bases, there was a span of 9 bases. CDR3 DNA sequence: TGTGCCACCAGCAGAGAGGATGGAGGCGAGCAGTACTTC. This gives the protein CATSREDGGEQYF.

The chain couples TRBV19 to TRBJ1-5, with 9 nucleotides matching TRBD1. CDR3 length: 15 residues. Germline CDR1 reads LNHDA; CDR2 reads SQIVND (reference sequence). V lost 5 bases and J lost 5; bases outside the gene matches: 7. The DNA for the CDR3 is TGTGCCAGTAGTCTACAGGGGGCCGGTCATCAGCCCCAGCATTTT. Amino acids: CASSLQGAGHQPQHF.

The chain links TRBV13 to TRBJ1-3, with D uncertain. There are 15 residues in the CDR3. Trimming cost V 5 bases and J 1 base, with 12 bases left between them. Per the germline V gene, CDR1 is PRHDT and CDR2 is FYEKMQ (reference sequence). The CDR3 sequence is CASSLYLLSGNTIYF. CDR3 bases: TGTGCCAGCAGCCTCTACTTACTTTCTGGAAACACCATATATTTT.

This chain links TRBV9 with TRBJ2-3; tentatively, D is TRBD1 (5 bases). The V and J ends lost 0 bases and 2 bases respectively, with 13 bases between them. CDR3 length equals 16 residues. The germline V gene encodes CDR1 SGDLS and CDR2 YYNGEE. The CDR3 spells CASSVGNGHSTDTQYF. The CDR3 DNA is TGTGCCAGCAGCGTAGGGAATGGACATTCCACAGATACGCAGTATTTT.

The CDR3 region is CASSPGGVWDTEAFF. The CDR3 DNA reads TGTGCCAGCAGCCCAGGGGGCGTGTGGGACACTGAAGCTTTCTTT. The V call is TRBV5-6, the J call TRBJ1-1; 8 nucleotides align to TRBD1. Germline assignment: CDR1 SGHDT and CDR2 YYEEEE. The CDR3 length is 15 residues. J was trimmed by 3 bases and V by 4 bases; bases with no gene match: 8.

The gene calls are TRBV30 and TRBJ2-3, with 7 bases matching TRBD1. In germline, CDR1 is GTSNPN, CDR2 SVGIG (reference sequence). This CDR3 spans 14 amino acids. V lost 5 bases to trimming and J lost 0 bases; unmatched junction nucleotides: 5. The CDR3 sequence: CAWVHRGSTDTQYF. CDR3 DNA: TGTGCCTGGGTTCACAGGGGTAGCACAGATACGCAGTATTTT.